Each of the 22 T cell receptor beta chains below was sequenced from the same sample in a study of Ad26.COV2.S vaccination and SARS-CoV-2 variants. The method was immunoSEQ multiplex PCR; TCRdb's version includes in-frame clones alone and lacks a portion of them. The table shows approximately 420,000 clones, with 88% occurring only once. The treatment: some 20 received Ad26.COV2.S at low or high dose, single or two shots; 5 received placebo; per-sample allocation not given. The study sampled participants on day 63 after the first vaccine or placebo injection. The sequenced sample was peripheral blood, obtained in a trial of Ad26.COV2.S vaccine versus placebo. Receptors originate from a person aged 18-60 years who received the Ad26.COV2.S COVID-19 vaccine or a placebo.

This rearrangement joins TRBV14 to TRBJ2-6; tentatively, D is TRBD2 (6 bases). The CDR3 consists of 19 residues. Trimming removed 3 bases from V and 0 bases from J, with 18 bases in between. Germline CDR1 SGHDN, CDR2 FVKESK. The CDR3 nucleotides are TGTGCCAGCAGCCAGAGACCGGGGCCGCGGGGCTCTGGGGCCAACGTCCTGACTTTC. Residues: CASSQRPGPRGSGANVLTF.

To note about this clone: Other DNA sequences in the same sample also yield this CDR3. The chain links TRBV7-9 to TRBJ2-7; unclear D gene. CDR1 SEHNR and CDR2 FQNEAQ come from the germline V gene (reference sequence). V dropped 5 bases and J dropped 3 bases, with 5 bases sitting between them. This CDR3 contains 11 residues. CDR3: CASSPSYEQYF. The CDR3, as DNA: TGTGCCAGCAGCCCCAGCTACGAGCAGTACTTC.

J is TRBJ1-2 and V is TRBV7-2, with D unresolved. V lost 5 bases and J 5 bases, leaving 15 bases between the germline ends. This CDR3 has 14 residues. CDR1 and CDR2 (germline): SGHTA, FQGNSA. CDR3 coding DNA: TGTGCCAGCAGCACGTATCCGGGCTGGTATGGCTACACCTTC. This encodes CASSTYPGWYGYTF.

This clone was detected once. The same CDR3 also results from other DNA sequences found in this sample. The rearrangement uses TRBV7-2 and TRBJ2-3; 14 nucleotides match TRBD2. Trimming cost V 5 bases and J 1 base; bases outside gene matches: 2. This CDR3 region has 16 residues. Germline values: CDR1 SGHTA, CDR2 FQGNSA. CDR3 loop: CASSPGLAGGTDTQYF. The CDR3 DNA reads as TGTGCCAGCAGCCCGGGACTAGCGGGGGGCACAGATACGCAGTATTTT. Together with reference TRBV7-2 and TRBJ2-3, the CDR3 gives the full variable domain: GAGVSQSPSNKVTEKGKDVELRCDPISGHTALYWYRQSLGQGLEFLIYFQGNSAPDKSGLPSDRFSAERTGGSVSTLTIQRTQQEDSAVYLCASSPGLAGGTDTQYFGPGTRLTVL.

The rearrangement links TRBV5-6 to TRBJ2-5, with D possibly being TRBD1 (6 bases). This CDR3 comprises 14 residues. Per germline, CDR1 SGHDT and CDR2 YYEEEE. V gave up 1 base and J gave up 1 base, with 8 bases separating them. CDR3 in amino acids: CASSLSGAQETQYF. CDR3 in DNA: TGTGCCAGCAGCTTGTCAGGGGCCCAAGAGACCCAGTACTTC.

The gene calls are TRBV7-2 and TRBJ1-1; possible D gene TRBD1, 5 bases. The CDR3 length is 14 residues. Germline V gene sequence: CDR1 SGHTA, CDR2 FQGNSA. Trimming stripped 2 bases from V and 6 bases from J, with 13 bases between. This chain's CDR3 is CASSLRLWGPEAFF. The CDR3 DNA reads TGTGCCAGCAGCTTACGTCTTTGGGGCCCTGAAGCTTTCTTT.

The rearrangement links TRBV28 to TRBJ2-7; 9 bases map to TRBD1. Germline V gene lookup returns CDR1 MDHEN and CDR2 SYDVKM. The CDR3 is 13 amino acids. V lost 6 bases, J lost 6 bases, and 6 bases stayed unmatched. The CDR3 DNA is TGTGCCAGCAGGGGACAGGGTCGTAGCGAGCAGTACTTC. It codes for CASRGQGRSEQYF.

The chain recombines TRBV5-4 with TRBJ2-7; no firm D call. The germline V gene encodes CDR1 SGHNT and CDR2 YYREEE (reference sequence). V lost 7 bases and J lost 5, with 7 bases in between. The CDR3 runs to 10 residues. The CDR3 DNA is TGTGCCAGCGGCGTGAACGAGCAGTACTTC. Translation: CASGVNEQYF.

The J gene is TRBJ1-2, the V gene TRBV28, with D tentatively TRBD1 (5 bases). The CDR3 is made up of 13 amino acids. Trimming pared 8 bases from V and 4 bases from J, leaving 14 bases between. Germline lookup yields CDR1 MDHEN and CDR2 SYDVKM. In DNA form, the CDR3 reads TGTGCCAGCCGTGGGACCCAGGCCTATGGCTACACCTTC. Its protein is CASRGTQAYGYTF.

This clone was recorded once. The genes are TRBV9 and TRBJ2-5; 10 bases are shared with TRBD2. This CDR3 contains 15 residues. The trim removed 4 bases at V and 4 bases at J, leaving 7 bases unmatched. CDR1 is SGDLS and CDR2 is YYNGEE in the germline V gene. CDR3 protein: CASSQAGGGVETQYF. CDR3 DNA: TGTGCCAGCAGCCAAGCGGGAGGGGGCGTAGAGACCCAGTACTTC.

This sequence joins TRBV7-2 and TRBJ1-1, with a tentative D call TRBD1 (6 bases). V was pared by 4 bases and J by 4 bases, with 13 bases between. Germline V lookup: CDR1 SGHTA, CDR2 FQGNSA. The CDR3 consists of 14 residues. The CDR3 bases are TGTGCCAGCAGCTCTCCCCCAGGGGTCACTGAAGCTTTCTTT. It translates to CASSSPPGVTEAFF.

The V call is TRBV9, the J call TRBJ1-6; D is perhaps TRBD1 (6 bases). This CDR3 comprises 15 residues. Trimming left V 2 bases short and J 9 bases short, with 15 bases between. Per germline, CDR1 SGDLS and CDR2 YYNGEE. CDR3 sequence (DNA): TGTGCCAGCAGCGTGGCCAGCCGAGGGGGTTCACCCCTCCACTTT. Its translation is CASSVASRGGSPLHF. Full variable domain (remainder filled in from reference TRBV9 and TRBJ1-6): DSGVTQTPKHLITATGQRVTLRCSPRSGDLSVYWYQQSLDQGLQFLIQYYNGEERAKGNILERFSAQQFPDLHSELNLSSLELGDSALYFCASSVASRGGSPLHFGNGTRLTVT.

The chain combines TRBV9 with TRBJ2-2, with 7 bases matching TRBD1. CDR3 length equals 20 residues. J was trimmed by 6 bases and V by 4 bases; bases with no gene match: 24. Germline loops: CDR1 SGDLS, CDR2 YYNGEE. In DNA form, the CDR3 reads TGTGCCAGCAGCTCCCCTTTGACAGGGATTTGGTTGGAGTCTGCCGGGGAGCTGTTTTTT. Translated, it gives CASSSPLTGIWLESAGELFF.

The chain uses TRBV7-5 and TRBJ2-3; the listed D gene, TRBD2, was not tested against the DNA. TRBV7-5 is flagged as a pseudogene. The CDR3 is 15 residues long. The DNA of the CDR3 is TGTGCCAGAAGCCGGACTAGCCACTTCACAGATACGCAGTATTTT. Encoded protein: CARSRTSHFTDTQYF.

For this clone: One end of the junction does not line up with germline, which may come from a read error. CDR3 in DNA: TGCGCCAGCAGACAAGAGAGGCGTGAAAAACTGTTTTTT. Translating it yields CASRQERREKLFF. The V gene is TRBV4-1, the J gene TRBJ1-4; D not resolved. This CDR3 has 13 amino acids. Germline-derived CDR1 and CDR2 are MGHRA and YSYEKL.

This clone was observed a few times. J is TRBJ1-2 and V is TRBV11-2; D gene unclear. Germline values: CDR1 SGHAT, CDR2 FQNNGV. This CDR3 has 15 residues. Trimming took off 1 base at V and 4 bases at J, with 13 bases between the two ends. CDR3 nucleotide sequence: TGTGCCAGCAGCTTAGCAGGCACCATGGTCTATGGCTACACCTTC. This translates into CASSLAGTMVYGYTF.

The chain joins TRBV7-2 to TRBJ2-7; TRBD1 agrees at 10 bases. CDR3 size: 16 residues. Germline-derived CDR1 and CDR2 are SGHTA and FQGNSA. Trimming took 0 bases from V and 2 from J; bases not matched to a gene: 4. The DNA of the CDR3 is TGTGCCAGCAGCTTAGCGTCGGGACAGGGGCCCTACGAGCAGTACTTC. Amino acid sequence: CASSLASGQGPYEQYF.

A few counts support this clone. The chain employs TRBV19 and TRBJ2-7; TRBD2 agrees at 14 bases. Losses at the gene ends were 5 bases for V and 6 bases for J; bases not matched to a gene: 6. This CDR3 has 15 residues. From germline, CDR1 is LNHDA and CDR2 SQIVND (reference sequence). The CDR3 nucleotides are TGTGCCAGTAGTGTGGGGACTAGCGGGGGACTCGAGCAGTACTTC. This encodes CASSVGTSGGLEQYF.

The chain recombines TRBV25-1 with TRBJ2-7; 11 bases fit TRBD2. The CDR3 sequence is 15 residues long. V was clipped by 3 bases and J by 4 bases; unmatched bases: 5. Germline lookup yields CDR1 MGHDK and CDR2 SYGVNS. The CDR3 region is CASSDPPSGGYEQYF. The CDR3 region has the DNA TGTGCCAGCAGTGACCCCCCTAGCGGGGGGTACGAGCAGTACTTC.

V and J are TRBV27 and TRBJ2-7, with D uncertain. V shed 3 bases and J shed 6 bases, with 15 bases lying between them. This CDR3 is 14 amino acids long. Germline V lookup: CDR1 MNHEY, CDR2 SMNVEV (reference sequence). CDR3 sequence (DNA): TGTGCCAGCAGTTTCGCCCCGGGTTGGGGCGAGCAGTACTTC. The encoded protein is CASSFAPGWGEQYF.

J is TRBJ1-5 and V is TRBV27; 9 nucleotides match TRBD1. Germline V CDR1 and CDR2: MNHEY, SMNVEV (reference sequence). This CDR3 comprises 14 residues. The J segment lost 4 bases and the V segment lost 4 bases, leaving 2 bases of the junction unmatched. The CDR3 here is CASSWTGENQPQHF. The CDR3 coding sequence is TGTGCCAGCAGTTGGACAGGGGAAAATCAGCCCCAGCATTTT.

This clone has only one observation. This chain connects TRBV24-1 to TRBJ2-2, with TRBD1 matching over 10 bases. The CDR3 runs to 15 residues. The junction had 5 bases not matched to a gene; V was cut back by 7 bases and J by 4 bases. CDR1 KGHDR and CDR2 SFDVKD come from the germline V gene. The CDR3 region is CATSMGQGSTGELFF. The CDR3 DNA sequence: TGTGCCACCAGCATGGGACAGGGGTCCACCGGGGAGCTGTTTTTT.